The 5 T cell receptor beta chains reported below all come from one sample, sequenced in a study of blood T cell repertoires in COVID-19. Data came from immunoSEQ multiplex PCR; TCRdb stores just in-frame clones and leaves some out. In the table there are approximately 25,000 clones, over 55% of which are singletons. Sequencing was carried out using peripheral blood. The receptors were sampled from an elderly woman with acute or convalescent COVID-19.

The chain recombines TRBV18 with TRBJ2-3, with a weak D call TRBD2 (6 bases). The germline V gene encodes CDR1 KGHSH and CDR2 LQKENI. CDR3 length equals 15 residues. Trimming cost V 0 bases and J 2 bases, with 9 bases left between them. CDR3 nucleotide sequence: TGTGCCAGCTCACCACCGGGACTCTCCACAGATACGCAGTATTTT. Residues: CASSPPGLSTDTQYF.

The chain links TRBV3-1 (or the pseudogene TRBV3-2) to TRBJ2-5, with 7 bases identical to TRBD2. CDR1 is LGHDT, CDR2 YNNKEL, per germline (reference sequence). CDR3 length: 15 amino acids. With 1 base clipped from V and 1 base from J, the junction kept 3 bases outside the gene matches. The CDR3, as DNA: TGTGCCAGCAGCCAAGGGGGAGGGCGCCAAGAGACCCAGTACTTC. Residues: CASSQGGGRQETQYF.

V usage is TRBV19 and J usage is TRBJ1-1, with D unclear. The CDR3 is 13 residues long. The germline gives CDR1 LNHDA, CDR2 SQIVND (reference sequence). The V and J ends lost 7 bases and 1 base respectively, with 10 bases between them. The CDR3 region is CASTLYKNTEAFF. CDR3 nucleotides: TGTGCCAGTACCCTGTATAAGAACACTGAAGCTTTCTTT.

This clone was observed a handful of times. The chain employs TRBV11-2 and TRBJ2-1; TRBD2 matches at 10 bases. Germline loops: CDR1 SGHAT, CDR2 FQNNGV. V lost 1 base and J lost 3; bases outside the gene matches: 6. The CDR3 consists of 17 residues. This CDR3 reads CASSLVSLAGVYNEQFF. CDR3 nucleotides: TGTGCCAGCAGCTTAGTTTCGCTAGCGGGGGTCTACAATGAGCAGTTCTTC.

The gene calls are TRBV15 and TRBJ1-5; D gene ambiguous. Germline values: CDR1 LNHNV, CDR2 YYDKDF (reference sequence). The CDR3 has 13 residues. Trimming stripped 0 bases from V and 5 bases from J, with 5 bases between. The CDR3 region is CATSRDIDQPQHF. CDR3 in DNA: TGTGCCACCAGCAGAGACATAGATCAGCCCCAGCATTTT.